The clone carrying this T cell receptor (beta chain) was found once. These data are taken from a study of blood T cell repertoires in COVID-19. The germline V and J ends were trimmed by 8 bases and 3 bases, with 13 bases remaining between them. Germline V gene data show CDR1 as ENHRY and CDR2 as SYGVKD. CDR3 length: 14 residues. TCRdb's table, derived via immunoSEQ multiplex PCR, lists solely in-frame clones and lacks some. The table lists 200,000 to 300,000 clones, about nine tenths of them singletons, with just over 2.5% in the top ten. The sample consisted of peripheral blood. This chain joins TRBV10-3 and TRBJ2-2; TRBD2 might be the D (6 bases). This receptor was obtained from a person aged 18-29 years with COVID-19, enrolled during active disease. The CDR3 coding sequence is TGTGCCATCGCGGAGGGGTCTTACACCGGGGAGCTGTTTTTT. Encoded protein: CAIAEGSYTGELFF.